Listed below are T cell receptor beta chains from one sample, sequenced in a study of neurological immune-mediated disorders. TCRdb reanalysed the 5' RACE reads using MiXCR and keeps one entry per CDR3 protein. The sample includes tens of thousands of distinct CDR3 sequences, more than 3% of them seen just once. Sequencing used PBMCs. The receptors shown here come from a man younger than 45 with multiple sclerosis. Each CDR3 is given with its conserved first and last residue. A D gene is named only where the DNA matches it firmly. Not every row has a clone size; where given, it reads once, few, many or a size class.

size: many; J: TRBJ1-2; V: TRBV6-1; D: NA; CDR3: CASSDQVTEGGYTF; DNA: TGTGCCAGCAGTGACCAAGTGACAGAGGGCGGCTACACCTTC
size: many; J: TRBJ1-4; V: TRBV28; D: NA; CDR3: CASSFPRGDEKLFF; DNA: TGTGCCAGCAGTTTCCCCAGGGGAGACGAAAAACTGTTTTTT
size: few; J: TRBJ1-6; V: TRBV7-2; D: TRBD1; CDR3: CASSLAGQGNSPLNF; DNA: TGTGCCAGCAGCTTAGCGGGACAGGGGAATTCACCCCTCAACTTT
size: many; J: TRBJ2-5; V: TRBV27; D: NA; CDR3: CASSSPRAGDVQTQYF; DNA: TGTGCCAGCAGTTCCCCCCGGGCAGGGGACGTGCAGACCCAGTACTTC
size: many; J: TRBJ1-2; V: TRBV20-1; D: TRBD1; CDR3: CSARDTGGDDYGYTF; DNA: TGCAGTGCTAGAGATACAGGGGGCGATGACTATGGCTACACCTTC
size: many; J: TRBJ2-2; V: TRBV29-1; D: NA; CDR3: CSVGRGTGELFF; DNA: TGCAGCGTTGGGCGGGGCACCGGGGAGCTGTTTTTT
size: many; J: TRBJ2-7; V: TRBV9; D: NA; CDR3: CASSGRGPTYEQYF; DNA: TGTGCCAGCAGCGGCAGGGGTCCGACCTACGAGCAGTACTTC
size: NA; J: TRBJ2-1; V: TRBV7-2; D: NA; CDR3: CASSFSSSSYNEQFF; DNA: TGTGCCAGCAGCTTCTCTAGCTCCTCCTACAATGAGCAGTTCTTC
size: many; J: TRBJ2-2; V: TRBV7-3; D: TRBD1; CDR3: CASSSDRVGTGELFF; DNA: TGTGCCAGCAGTTCGGACAGGGTGGGCACCGGGGAGCTGTTTTTT
size: many; J: TRBJ2-7; V: TRBV28; D: NA; CDR3: CASSYINYEQYF; DNA: TGTGCCAGCAGTTACATTAATTACGAGCAGTACTTC
size: few; J: TRBJ1-5; V: TRBV19; D: NA; CDR3: CASSTGLNQPQHF; DNA: TGTGCCAGTAGCACCGGGCTCAATCAGCCCCAGCATTTT
size: many; J: TRBJ1-1; V: TRBV6-5; D: NA; CDR3: CASSYQTGTGAEAFF; DNA: TGTGCCAGCAGTTACCAAACAGGGACTGGCGCTGAAGCTTTCTTT
size: many; J: TRBJ2-7; V: TRBV19; D: TRBD1; CDR3: CASSPRRTGHYEQYF; DNA: TGTGCCAGTAGTCCCCGAAGGACAGGACACTACGAGCAGTACTTC
size: many; J: TRBJ2-7; V: TRBV10-3; D: NA; CDR3: CAISGDGYEQYF; DNA: TGTGCCATCAGTGGGGACGGGTACGAGCAGTACTTC
size: many; J: TRBJ2-5; V: TRBV14; D: NA; CDR3: CASSRRQETQYF; DNA: TGTGCCAGCAGCCGTCGTCAAGAGACCCAGTACTTC
size: many; J: TRBJ1-2; V: TRBV29-1; D: NA; CDR3: CSVPAEGGQTF; DNA: TGCAGCGTTCCCGCGGAGGGGGGCCAAACCTTC
size: many; J: TRBJ2-7; V: TRBV30; D: TRBD2; CDR3: CAWTSGSFEQYF; DNA: TGTGCCTGGACTAGCGGGAGTTTCGAGCAGTACTTC
size: many; J: TRBJ2-1; V: TRBV4-1; D: TRBD2; CDR3: CASSQDASGLSNEQFF; DNA: TGCGCCAGCAGCCAAGATGCTAGCGGGTTGTCCAATGAGCAGTTCTTC
size: many; J: TRBJ2-2; V: TRBV7-2; D: TRBD2; CDR3: CASSLTGGSNTGELFF; DNA: TGTGCCAGCAGCCTAACGGGGGGATCGAACACCGGGGAGCTGTTTTTT
size: few; J: TRBJ1-1; V: TRBV27; D: NA; CDR3: CASRKGAEAFF; DNA: TGTGCCAGCAGAAAGGGGGCTGAAGCTTTCTTT
size: many; J: TRBJ2-7; V: TRBV12-3/TRBV12-4; D: TRBD2; CDR3: CASSSSGGAYEQYF; DNA: TGTGCCAGCAGTTCTAGCGGGGGGGCCTACGAGCAGTACTTC
size: many; J: TRBJ2-1; V: TRBV14; D: NA; CDR3: CASSPRLGRGDSYNEQFF; DNA: TGTGCCAGCAGCCCCCGCTTGGGGCGGGGTGACTCCTACAATGAGCAGTTCTTC
size: NA; J: TRBJ2-7; V: TRBV5-1; D: NA; CDR3: CASSPTRDSGNEQYF; DNA: TGCGCCAGCAGCCCTACCCGGGACTCAGGCAACGAGCAGTACTTC
size: many; J: TRBJ1-1; V: TRBV5-1; D: TRBD1; CDR3: CASSLQGFSEAFF; DNA: TGCGCCAGCAGCTTACAGGGGTTCTCTGAAGCTTTCTTT
size: many; J: TRBJ2-2; V: TRBV29-1; D: NA; CDR3: CSVGGTGELFF; DNA: TGCAGCGTTGGGGGAACCGGGGAGCTGTTTTTT
size: many; J: TRBJ2-1; V: TRBV20-1; D: TRBD2; CDR3: CSASGGATLKEQFF; DNA: TGCAGTGCTAGCGGGGGGGCTACGTTAAAGGAGCAGTTCTTC
size: many; J: TRBJ1-4; V: TRBV7-2; D: NA; CDR3: CASSVTEKLFF; DNA: TGTGCCAGCAGCGTTACAGAAAAACTGTTTTTT
size: few; J: TRBJ2-1; V: TRBV10-2; D: TRBD2; CDR3: CASSESGLGDEQFF; DNA: TGCGCCAGCAGTGAGTCAGGACTAGGCGATGAGCAGTTCTTC
size: many; J: TRBJ2-1; V: TRBV5-6; D: NA; CDR3: CASRQDMAENEQFF; DNA: TGTGCCAGCCGCCAAGATATGGCTGAGAATGAGCAGTTCTTC
size: many; J: TRBJ1-2; V: TRBV28; D: NA; CDR3: CASSFGGEDTF; DNA: TGTGCCAGCAGCTTTGGGGGCGAGGACACCTTC
size: many; J: TRBJ2-3; V: TRBV27; D: NA; CDR3: CASSPLWDTQYF; DNA: TGTGCCAGCAGTCCCCTGTGGGATACGCAGTATTTT
size: many; J: TRBJ2-2; V: TRBV5-6; D: NA; CDR3: CASSLGRPSRTGELFF; DNA: TGTGCCAGCAGCTTAGGGCGGCCATCGAGGACCGGGGAGCTGTTTTTT
size: many; J: TRBJ2-2; V: TRBV5-6; D: NA; CDR3: CASSFYAGQSGRAESGELFF; DNA: TGTGCCAGCAGTTTCTACGCTGGACAGTCCGGTCGAGCAGAATCCGGGGAGCTGTTTTTT
size: many; J: TRBJ2-7; V: TRBV20-1; D: NA; CDR3: CSARVPSSYEQYF; DNA: TGCAGTGCTAGAGTGCCGAGCTCCTACGAGCAGTACTTC
size: few; J: TRBJ1-1; V: TRBV5-1; D: NA; CDR3: CASSLVSGGTEAFF; DNA: TGCGCCAGCAGCTTGGTTTCCGGTGGCACTGAAGCTTTCTTT
size: many; J: TRBJ1-1; V: TRBV6-5; D: NA; CDR3: CASSRGLEAFF; DNA: TGTGCCAGCAGCCGGGGTCTGGAAGCTTTCTTT
size: many; J: TRBJ1-2; V: TRBV29-1; D: NA; CDR3: CSVPGPDYGYTF; DNA: TGCAGCGTGCCGGGACCTGACTATGGCTACACCTTC
size: many; J: TRBJ2-2; V: TRBV4-2; D: TRBD2; CDR3: CASSQDRTSVANTGELFF; DNA: TGTGCCAGCAGCCAAGACAGGACTAGCGTCGCGAACACCGGGGAGCTGTTTTTT